Listed below are T cell receptor beta chains from one sample, sequenced in a study of cytomegalovirus exposure and HLA in healthy donors. TCRdb's copy holds only in-frame clones and misses some; the assay was immunoSEQ multiplex PCR. In the table there are 90,000 to 140,000 clones, roughly 15% of which are singletons. The sample consisted of PBMCs. Every receptor here comes from a female donor in good health and CMV-seronegative. Each CDR3 is given with its conserved first and last residue. The D gene is left open where the match is weak. Clone size, where shown, is once, few, many, or a class for clones that have expanded.

v_call	clone_size	j_call	d_call	cdr3_aa	cdr3_nt
TRBV6-1	few	TRBJ2-7	-	CASSAIRGSSYEQYF	TGTGCCAGCAGTGCCATCAGGGGCAGCTCCTACGAGCAGTACTTC
TRBV4-1	few	TRBJ1-1	TRBD1	CASSPGQGYTEAFF	TGCGCCAGCAGCCCGGGACAGGGGTACACTGAAGCTTTCTTT
TRBV28	-	TRBJ1-4	-	CASSLTGAPNEKLFF	TGTGCCAGCAGTTTAACTGGAGCGCCCAATGAAAAACTGTTTTTT
TRBV5-1	once	TRBJ2-7	TRBD1	CASSFLGQGFQYEQYF	TGCGCCAGCAGCTTTCTAGGACAGGGATTCCAATACGAGCAGTACTTC
TRBV11-2	-	TRBJ2-1	TRBD2	CASSLGTGGPGYNEQFF	TGTGCCAGCAGCTTAGGTACGGGAGGGCCCGGGTACAATGAGCAGTTCTTC
TRBV25-1	-	TRBJ1-2	-	CASSELNSLYGYTF	TGTGCCAGCAGTGAACTGAACAGTCTCTATGGCTACACCTTC
TRBV6-5	few	TRBJ1-2	-	CASSYSGRRSGYTF	TGTGCCAGCAGTTACTCTGGCAGGAGGTCTGGCTACACCTTC
TRBV4-1	-	TRBJ2-1	TRBD2	CASSHASGSPYYNEQFF	TGCGCCAGCAGCCATGCTAGCGGGAGTCCCTACTACAATGAGCAGTTCTTC
TRBV19	few	TRBJ2-7	TRBD2	CASSATRTSGSYEQYF	TGTGCCAGTAGTGCTACCCGGACTAGCGGGAGTTACGAGCAGTACTTC
TRBV30	few	TRBJ1-6	TRBD1	CAWRDDRGPSPLHF	TGTGCCTGGAGGGATGACAGGGGCCCTTCACCCCTCCACTTT
TRBV13	-	TRBJ2-3	-	CASSAGYSSTDTQYF	TGTGCCAGCAGCGCAGGATATTCTAGCACAGATACGCAGTATTTT
TRBV18	-	TRBJ1-6	-	CASSPSGDNSPLHF	TGTGCCAGCTCACCTTCCGGTGATAATTCACCCCTCCACTTT
TRBV4-3	-	TRBJ1-3	TRBD1	CASSLGQGVSGNTIYF	TGCGCCAGCAGCCTAGGACAGGGAGTCTCTGGAAACACCATATATTTT
TRBV2	few	TRBJ2-1	-	CASSEGRTQPYNEQFF	TGTGCCAGCAGTGAAGGGAGGACCCAACCTTACAATGAGCAGTTCTTC
TRBV5-1	-	TRBJ2-1	-	CASSLDGFYNEQFF	TGCGCCAGCAGCTTGGACGGGTTCTACAATGAGCAGTTCTTC
TRBV5-1	few	TRBJ2-3	-	CASSFFPGTSTDTQYF	TGCGCCAGCAGCTTCTTTCCAGGTACTAGCACAGATACGCAGTATTTT
TRBV7-8	-	TRBJ1-5	-	CASSLARGNQPQHF	TGTGCCAGCAGCTTAGCTCGGGGGAATCAGCCCCAGCATTTT
TRBV5-1	few	TRBJ2-7	-	CASKGGIYEQYF	TGCGCCAGCAAGGGGGGGATTTACGAGCAGTACTTC
TRBV9	-	TRBJ1-5	TRBD1	CASSKTGGPFDQPQHF	TGTGCCAGCAGCAAAACAGGGGGCCCTTTCGATCAGCCCCAGCATTTT
TRBV18	-	TRBJ2-7	TRBD2	CASSPTGLAGYEQYF	TGTGCCAGCTCACCAACAGGACTAGCGGGATACGAGCAGTACTTC
TRBV28	-	TRBJ1-1	TRBD1	CASSSDRDEAFF	TGTGCCAGCAGTTCGGACAGGGACGAAGCTTTCTTT
TRBV7-8	few	TRBJ2-2	TRBD2	CASSLISGSFPGELFF	TGTGCCAGCAGCTTAATCAGCGGGAGTTTCCCCGGGGAGCTGTTTTTT
TRBV5-4	-	TRBJ2-7	-	CASSLANYEQYF	TGTGCCAGCAGCTTGGCCAACTACGAGCAGTACTTC
TRBV27	-	TRBJ1-3	-	CASSLGREGGSGNTIYF	TGTGCCAGCAGTTTAGGCAGGGAAGGGGGCTCTGGAAACACCATATATTTT
TRBV19	few	TRBJ2-2	TRBD2	CASSINPSGNTGELFF	TGTGCCAGTAGTATTAACCCTAGCGGGAACACCGGGGAGCTGTTTTTT
TRBV5-1	few	TRBJ1-4	TRBD1	CASSLQGTVNEKLFF	TGCGCCAGCAGCTTGCAGGGGACAGTGAATGAAAAACTGTTTTTT
TRBV7-9	-	TRBJ2-3	TRBD2	CASSLGGGAGGADTQYF	TGTGCCAGCAGCTTAGGCGGGGGGGCCGGGGGAGCAGATACGCAGTATTTT
TRBV4-1	-	TRBJ1-5	TRBD1	CASSPTDRVGNQPQHF	TGCGCCAGCAGCCCTACGGACAGGGTCGGCAATCAGCCCCAGCATTTT
TRBV6-5	few	TRBJ2-3	TRBD1	CASSQGDNGPDTQYF	TGTGCCAGCAGCCAGGGGGACAATGGACCAGATACGCAGTATTTT
TRBV11-2	few	TRBJ2-2	TRBD1	CASSLTGTSGELFF	TGTGCCAGCAGCTTGACAGGGACGTCCGGGGAGCTGTTTTTT
TRBV2	few	TRBJ2-7	TRBD1	CASRRTGEVHEQYF	TGTGCCAGCAGGCGGACAGGGGAGGTGCACGAGCAGTACTTC
TRBV29-1	few	TRBJ2-7	TRBD2	CSAHLGGSYEQYF	TGCAGCGCTCATTTGGGGGGGTCCTACGAGCAGTACTTC
TRBV6-5	-	TRBJ2-4	TRBD1	CASTGQGYGKNIQYF	TGTGCCAGCACAGGACAGGGGTACGGCAAAAACATTCAGTACTTC
TRBV7-9	-	TRBJ1-5	-	CASSLGAGGGNQPQHF	TGTGCCAGCAGCTTAGGGGCCGGGGGGGGCAATCAGCCCCAGCATTTT
TRBV5-1	few	TRBJ2-7	TRBD1	CASSPTGVYEQYF	TGCGCCAGCAGCCCGACAGGGGTCTACGAGCAGTACTTC
TRBV11-1	-	TRBJ2-5	-	CASSHRGFQETQYF	TGTGCCAGCAGTCACCGGGGGTTCCAAGAGACCCAGTACTTC
TRBV25-1	-	TRBJ2-1	TRBD2	CASSEVGTRAVEQFF	TGTGCCAGCAGTGAAGTGGGGACTAGAGCCGTTGAGCAGTTCTTC
TRBV4-3	-	TRBJ2-3	-	CASSQERRDTQYF	TGCGCCAGCAGCCAAGAGCGTCGGGATACGCAGTATTTT
TRBV23-1	-	TRBJ2-7	-	CASVHSGRYYEQYF	TGCGCCAGCGTCCACTCGGGGAGGTACTACGAGCAGTACTTC
TRBV30	-	TRBJ2-1	-	CAWSVRLGLNEQFF	TGTGCCTGGAGTGTACGACTAGGTTTGAATGAGCAGTTCTTC
TRBV28	-	TRBJ2-3	TRBD2	CASSLFFGRITDTQYF	TGTGCCAGCAGTTTATTTTTCGGGAGGATCACAGATACGCAGTATTTT
TRBV6-5	-	TRBJ2-1	TRBD2	CASRPRASGGPLQFF	TGTGCCAGCAGACCTAGGGCTAGCGGGGGGCCGCTGCAGTTCTTC
TRBV7-8	few	TRBJ1-3	-	CASQRGVSGNTIYF	TGTGCCAGCCAACGGGGGGTTTCTGGAAACACCATATATTTT
TRBV2	-	TRBJ2-3	TRBD2	CASRPGTNTDTQYF	TGTGCCAGCAGACCCGGGACTAACACAGATACGCAGTATTTT
TRBV9	few	TRBJ2-2	TRBD1	CASSAKSLGGSGELFF	TGTGCCAGCAGCGCCAAGAGCCTAGGGGGCTCCGGGGAGCTGTTTTTT